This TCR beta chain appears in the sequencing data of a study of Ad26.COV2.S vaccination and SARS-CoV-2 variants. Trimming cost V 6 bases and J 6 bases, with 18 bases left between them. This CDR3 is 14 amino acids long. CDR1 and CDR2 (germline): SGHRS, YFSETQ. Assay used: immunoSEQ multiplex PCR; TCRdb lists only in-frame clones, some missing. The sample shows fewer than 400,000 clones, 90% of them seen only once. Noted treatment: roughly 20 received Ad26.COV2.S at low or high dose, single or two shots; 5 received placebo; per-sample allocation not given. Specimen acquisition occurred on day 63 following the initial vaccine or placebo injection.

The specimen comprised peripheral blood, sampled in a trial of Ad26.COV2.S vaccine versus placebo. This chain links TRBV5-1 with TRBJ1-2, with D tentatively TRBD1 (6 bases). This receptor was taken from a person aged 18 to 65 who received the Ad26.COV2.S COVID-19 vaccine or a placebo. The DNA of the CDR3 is TGCGCCAGCACCCCGGGCCTGGGGGGCAATGGCTACACCTTC. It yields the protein CASTPGLGGNGYTF.